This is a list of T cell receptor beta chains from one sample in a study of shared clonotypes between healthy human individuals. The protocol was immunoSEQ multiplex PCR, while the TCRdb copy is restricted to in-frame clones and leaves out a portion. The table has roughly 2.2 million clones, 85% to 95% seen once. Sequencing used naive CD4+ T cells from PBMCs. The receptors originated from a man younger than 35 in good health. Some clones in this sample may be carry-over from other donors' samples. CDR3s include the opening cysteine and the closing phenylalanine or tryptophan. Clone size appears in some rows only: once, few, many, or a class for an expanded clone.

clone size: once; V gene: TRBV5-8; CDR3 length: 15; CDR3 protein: CASSLLGTRNQPQHF
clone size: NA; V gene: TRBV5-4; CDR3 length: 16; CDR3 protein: CASSPGLAGYTGELFF
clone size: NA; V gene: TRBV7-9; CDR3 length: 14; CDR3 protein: CASSSEGSRYEQYF
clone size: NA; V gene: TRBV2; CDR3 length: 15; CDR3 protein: CASSPGSSNTGELFF
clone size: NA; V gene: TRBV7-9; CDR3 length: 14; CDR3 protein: CASGLGTSTDTQYF
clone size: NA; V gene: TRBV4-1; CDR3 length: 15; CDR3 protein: CASSRLQGSPDTQYF
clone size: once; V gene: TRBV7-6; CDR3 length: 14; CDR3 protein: CASSLYDRGYEQYF
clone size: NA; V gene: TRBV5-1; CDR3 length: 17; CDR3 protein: CASSFSPAGSGVETQYF
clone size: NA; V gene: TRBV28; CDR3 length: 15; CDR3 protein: CASSRGQSANYGYTF
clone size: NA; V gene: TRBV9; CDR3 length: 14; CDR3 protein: CASSETGGGEKLFF
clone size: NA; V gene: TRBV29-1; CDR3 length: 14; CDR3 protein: CSVQEGRSSYEQYF
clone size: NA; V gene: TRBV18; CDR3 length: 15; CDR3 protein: CASSLTSGRTDTQYF
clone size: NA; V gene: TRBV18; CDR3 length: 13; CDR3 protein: CASQDRGRDEQFF
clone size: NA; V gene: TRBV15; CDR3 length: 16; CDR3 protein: CATSRDRAGGNQPQHF
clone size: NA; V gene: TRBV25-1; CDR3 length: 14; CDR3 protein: CASKGQKNTGELFF
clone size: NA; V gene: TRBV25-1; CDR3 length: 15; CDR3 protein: CASSEFARSPETQYF
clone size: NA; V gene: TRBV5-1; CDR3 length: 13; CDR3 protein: CASSFGQTGELFF
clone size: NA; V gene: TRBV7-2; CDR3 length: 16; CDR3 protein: CASSISYASSYNEQFF
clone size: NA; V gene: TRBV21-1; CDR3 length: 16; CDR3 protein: CASSKVPGPSGNTIYF
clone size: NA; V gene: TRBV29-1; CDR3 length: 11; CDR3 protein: CSALVNNEQFF
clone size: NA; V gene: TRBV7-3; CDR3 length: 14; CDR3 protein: CASSLTGTSYEQYF
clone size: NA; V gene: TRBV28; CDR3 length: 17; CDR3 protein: CASSWLGRVLAADTQYF
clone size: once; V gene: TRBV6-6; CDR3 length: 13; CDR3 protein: CASRPGAYNEQFF
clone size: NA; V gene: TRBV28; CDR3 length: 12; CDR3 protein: CASSSGPGTVSF
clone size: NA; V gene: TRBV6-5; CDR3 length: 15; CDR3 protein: CASSPLDRENTEAFF
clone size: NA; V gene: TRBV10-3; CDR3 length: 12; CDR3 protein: CAIAAGSDTQYF
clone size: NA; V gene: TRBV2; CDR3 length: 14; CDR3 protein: CASSVGGRNQPQHF
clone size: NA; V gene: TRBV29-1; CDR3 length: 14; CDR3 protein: CSVGGPGEDYGYTF
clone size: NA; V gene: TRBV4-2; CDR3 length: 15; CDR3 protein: CASSQERDKFYGYTF
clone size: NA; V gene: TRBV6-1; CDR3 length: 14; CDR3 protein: CASTRLAVLYEQYF
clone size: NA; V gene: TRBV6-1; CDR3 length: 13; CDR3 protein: CASGDYSYNEQFF
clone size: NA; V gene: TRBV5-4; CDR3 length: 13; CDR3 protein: CASSVRDTYGYTF
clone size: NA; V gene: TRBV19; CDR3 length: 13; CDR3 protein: CASSGASSYEQYF
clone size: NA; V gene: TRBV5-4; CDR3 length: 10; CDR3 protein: CASGKDTQYF
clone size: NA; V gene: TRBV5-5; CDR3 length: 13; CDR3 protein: CASSLTDDTEAFF
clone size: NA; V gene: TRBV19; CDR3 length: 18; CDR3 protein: CASSIPGLAVTSTDTQYF
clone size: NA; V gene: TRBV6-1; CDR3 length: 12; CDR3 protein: CASTPGATRAFF
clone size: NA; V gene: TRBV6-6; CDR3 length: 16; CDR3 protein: CASSYSRGGADQPQHF
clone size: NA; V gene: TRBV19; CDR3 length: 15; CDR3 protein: CASSLDLITAGELFF
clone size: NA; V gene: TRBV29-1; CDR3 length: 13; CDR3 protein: CSVEATRYNEQFF
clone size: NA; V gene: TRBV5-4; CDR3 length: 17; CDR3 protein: CASSLVIDSATNYGYTF
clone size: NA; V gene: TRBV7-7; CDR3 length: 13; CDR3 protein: CASSGSTTGELFF
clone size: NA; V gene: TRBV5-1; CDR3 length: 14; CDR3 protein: CASSSAVNTGELFF
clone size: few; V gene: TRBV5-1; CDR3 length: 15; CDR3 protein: CASSLTSGRDNEQFF
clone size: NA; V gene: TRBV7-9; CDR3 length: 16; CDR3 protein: CASSFRAEFRSEKLFF
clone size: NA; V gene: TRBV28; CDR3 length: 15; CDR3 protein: CASSFSRLGTYEQYF
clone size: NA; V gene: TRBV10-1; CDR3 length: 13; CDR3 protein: CASSGTSGSKQYF
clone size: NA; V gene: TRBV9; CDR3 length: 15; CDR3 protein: CASSARDLLLYGYTF
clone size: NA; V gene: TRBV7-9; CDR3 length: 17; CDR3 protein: CASSLPFTGTGANVLTF
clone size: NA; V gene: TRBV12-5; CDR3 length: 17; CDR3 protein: CASGLVLEGATPYEQYF
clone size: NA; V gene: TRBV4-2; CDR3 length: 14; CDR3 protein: CASSQDRMAFGAFF
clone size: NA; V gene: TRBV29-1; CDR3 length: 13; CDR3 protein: CSVEDRGLGGYTF
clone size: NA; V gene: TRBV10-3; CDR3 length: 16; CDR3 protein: CAIMVAVRGGSYEQYF